This passage covers 3 T cell receptor beta chains from one sample sequenced in a study of blood T cell repertoires in COVID-19. The protocol was immunoSEQ multiplex PCR, while the TCRdb copy is restricted to in-frame clones and leaves out a portion. The sample contains roughly 150,000 clones, about 92% of which appear only once. Sequencing was carried out using peripheral blood. Source of these receptors: a woman in her fifties or sixties with COVID-19, enrolled during active disease.

This clone was detected only once. The genes are TRBV9 and TRBJ2-6, with 7 bases matching TRBD1. Germline CDR1 and CDR2: SGDLS and YYNGEE. V was clipped by 0 bases and J by 0 bases; unmatched bases: 3. The CDR3 length is 17 residues. The CDR3 region has the DNA TGTGCCAGCAGCGTAGTGGACAGGAGCTCTGGGGCCAACGTCCTGACTTTC. Translation: CASSVVDRSSGANVLTF.

The count of this clone is one. The V call is TRBV19, the J call TRBJ1-4; a weak D match, TRBD1 (5 bases). The germline V gene encodes CDR1 LNHDA and CDR2 SQIVND (reference sequence). Trimming pared 8 bases from V and 5 bases from J, leaving 15 bases between. The CDR3 runs to 14 residues. The CDR3 spells CASPLDRTNEKLFF. Written as DNA, the CDR3 is TGTGCCAGTCCTCTCGACAGAACGAATGAAAAACTGTTTTTT.

The chain recombines TRBV30 with TRBJ1-1; D gene unclear. This CDR3 region has 14 residues. The V gene's germline CDR1 is GTSNPN and CDR2 SVGIG (reference sequence). The V end was cut by 0 bases, the J end by 3 bases, with 11 bases between. The CDR3 protein is CAWSVRGGDTEAFF. The CDR3 coding sequence is TGTGCCTGGAGTGTACGAGGCGGGGACACTGAAGCTTTCTTT.